This T cell receptor beta chain derives from a study of T cells expressing NK-cell markers. Study as a whole: Sequenced donors, eight in total, included seven who were HCMV-seropositive and one who was seronegative. Study findings and constraints: For a few donors, these clonotypes were likewise the leading ones in the CD3+CD56-NKG2C+ fraction.

In the case of this clonotype: Its antigen is currently unknown.

CDR3 size: 16 residues. One entry per CDR3 protein, without DNA, is what TCRdb gives after re-calling the 5' RACE reads. Its table lists 350,000 to 400,000 distinct CDR3 sequences. The rearrangement uses TRBV12-3 or TRBV12-4 and TRBJ1-5; TCRdb designates TRBD1, a call that cannot be tested without DNA. The sequence came from a woman between 50 and 59 years old in good health. Sample: blood T cells: a sorted CD56 or NKG2C T cell subset, CD4+ or CD8+ T cells, or bulk PBMC T cells (not recorded which). CDR3 residues: CASSSQGALGNQPQHF.